This TCR beta chain was sequenced for a study of OX40 agonist ivuxolimab in advanced cancers. Across the whole study: Partial responses were seen in three patients, one with hepatocellular carcinoma and two with cutaneous melanoma. General study points: Antigen specificity of clonally expanded peripheral T cells was not established.

Using immunoSEQ multiplex PCR, the repertoire was profiled, and TCRdb retains in-frame clones only, with some absent. The repertoire holds 45,000 to 55,000 clones, under 90% seen once, with approximately 1.7% in the top ten. This CDR3 has 13 amino acids. After removal of 6 bases from V and 8 bases from J, the junction contained 7 bases not matched to a gene. In germline, CDR1 is MNHEY, CDR2 SMNVEV (reference sequence). As regards this clone: Its cognate antigen is unknown.

The chain has TRBV27 and TRBJ1-2, with 9 bases lining up with TRBD1. Sample: CD4+ or CD8+ T cells sorted from blood, taken in a trial of the OX40 agonist ivuxolimab. This TCR was recovered from an adult with an advanced solid tumor such as melanoma, head and neck, liver or kidney cancer. The CDR3 sequence: CASRHTGGAGYTF. The CDR3 coding sequence is TGTGCCAGCAGGCATACAGGGGGCGCCGGCTACACCTTC.